A single sample is the source of the 9 T cell receptor beta chains below, sequenced in a study of T-cell reconstitution after alpha-beta-depleted transplantation in children listed by TCRdb under 2016. Taken with the paper, the label for treatment or condition translates to: allogeneic hematopoietic cell transplantation with graft depleted of TCRalphabeta T cells and CD19 B cells. Libraries were built with PCR. This sample was sequenced with an Illumina HiSeq 2500. To normalize quantification of the TCRbeta repertoire, the TCR libraries were built with molecular barcoding that relied on unique molecular identifiers. TCRdb took the public reads, trimmed them with fastp at Q25, ran MiXCR for clone calling and kept in-frame beta chains. Records with the same CDR3 protein are collapsed into one entry carrying the most frequent genes and DNA. The sample table contains under 850,000 distinct CDR3 sequences; only one count was recorded for around 14% of them. Of the sample, 0.79% is held by the ten largest clones.

The specimen comprised PBMCs, sampled before TCRalphabeta/CD19-depleted stem cell transplant. The origin of the receptors is a girl aged 2 to 10 with congenital amegakaryocytic thrombocytopenia, due to receive a stem cell transplant.

This clonotype has more than one count but fewer than ten. CDR3: CASSSLDTEDEKLFF. For the CDR3, the DNA is TGTGCCAGCAGCTCGTTGGACACCGAGGATGAAAAACTGTTTTTT. The rearrangement links TRBV7-9 to TRBJ1-4, with TRBD1 as a possible D gene (5 bases). This CDR3 spans 15 amino acids. V shed 4 bases and J shed 6 bases, with 15 bases lying between them. The V gene's germline CDR1 is SEHNR and CDR2 FQNEAQ (reference sequence).

The chain links TRBV21-1 to TRBJ2-7; TRBD1 is taken as the D call from the table, unchecked against the DNA. TRBV21-1 is labeled a pseudogene. The length of the CDR3 is 12 residues. The chain's CDR3 is CASSTQGYEQYF. The CDR3 nucleotides are TGTGCCAGCAGCACTCAGGGCTACGAGCAGTACTTC.

This clonotype has a count of ten or more. The chain joins TRBV7-2 to TRBJ2-1; D is unclear. CDR3 length: 12 residues. V was clipped by 2 bases and J by 9 bases, with 8 bases between them. CDR1 SGHTA and CDR2 FQGNSA come from the germline V gene. The chain's CDR3 is CASSLMMGEQFF. CDR3 bases: TGTGCCAGCAGCTTAATGATGGGTGAGCAGTTCTTC.

This clonotype has a count of ten or more. V usage is TRBV20-1 and J usage is TRBJ2-1; D is ambiguous. The V gene's germline CDR1 is DFQATT and CDR2 SNEGSKA (reference sequence). V was trimmed by 5 bases and J by 8 bases, leaving 16 bases between them. The CDR3 has 13 amino acids. CDR3 in amino acids: CSAVSAYWDEQFF. As DNA, the CDR3 is TGCAGTGCTGTTTCGGCCTATTGGGATGAGCAGTTCTTC.

On this clonotype: A much larger clone sits a single nucleotide away, making a read error possible. V usage is TRBV12-3 or TRBV12-4 and J usage is TRBJ1-5; no reliable D call. V shed 5 bases and J shed 4 bases, with 6 bases lying between them. The length of the CDR3 is 12 residues. In DNA, the CDR3 is TGTGCCAGCAGTCAGCATAATCAGCCCCAGCATTTT. Amino acids: CASSQHNQPQHF.

Only a few counts were recorded for this clonotype. The gene calls are TRBV29-1 and TRBJ2-1, with D possibly TRBD2 on 6 matching bases. The V end lost 6 bases, the J end lost 6 bases, and 15 bases lay between the germline ends. Germline-derived CDR1 and CDR2 are SQVTM and ANQGSEA. This CDR3 comprises 13 residues. The CDR3 nucleotides are TGCAGCGTGGGGTGGGGGGTCGGCAATGAGCAGTTCTTC. Translating gives CSVGWGVGNEQFF.

The table lists this clonotype with a few counts. The rearrangement links TRBV20-1 to TRBJ2-5; no clear D gene. V was shortened by 5 bases and J by 5 bases, with 15 bases between the two germline ends. CDR3 length: 13 residues. Germline loops: CDR1 DFQATT, CDR2 SNEGSKA (reference sequence). In DNA, the CDR3 is TGCAGTGCTCAGAAACCCGGAGTGGAGACCCAGTACTTC. It encodes CSAQKPGVETQYF.

This clonotype was seen more than once but under ten times. V gene TRBV12-3 or TRBV12-4 combines with J gene TRBJ2-3, with D hard to call. The CDR3 has 16 amino acids. The V end lost 3 bases, the J end lost 3 bases, and 16 bases lay between the germline ends. The CDR3 here is CASSFPGPKETDTQYF. The DNA of the CDR3 is TGTGCCAGCAGTTTTCCGGGCCCGAAAGAGACAGATACGCAGTATTTT.

This clonotype has ten or more counts. At one end, the junction sequence differs from germline, possibly due to a read error. The chain employs TRBV25-1 and TRBJ1-5, with a tentative D call TRBD1 (5 bases). The CDR3 covers 14 residues. Germline V gene sequence: CDR1 MGHDK, CDR2 SYGVNS. The CDR3 is CASGEGYSNQPQHF. The DNA for the CDR3 is TGTGCCAGCGGTGAGGGGTATAGCAATCAGCCCCAGCATTTT.